Below are 10 T cell receptor beta chains sequenced from a single sample in a study of blood T cell repertoires in COVID-19. The repertoire was sequenced with immunoSEQ multiplex PCR; TCRdb's copy has only in-frame clones and lacks some. The sample has approximately 230,000 clones; 80% to 90% are singletons. Material for sequencing was PBMCs or T cells enriched from blood (not recorded which). These receptors all stem from a woman aged 25 to 39 who had recovered from COVID-19.

This rearrangement joins TRBV15 to TRBJ2-7; no clear D. Germline CDR1 is LNHNV and CDR2 is YYDKDF (reference sequence). This CDR3 comprises 16 residues. The V gene lost 0 bases and the J gene lost 3 bases, with 15 bases spanning the gap. In DNA, the CDR3 is TGTGCCACCAGCAGAGATACCCAGCGTGGGTTCTACGAGCAGTACTTC. This encodes CATSRDTQRGFYEQYF.

J is TRBJ2-2 and V is TRBV28; possible D gene TRBD1, 7 bases. V dropped 5 bases and J dropped 5 bases, with 21 bases sitting between them. Germline CDR1 and CDR2: MDHEN and SYDVKM. This CDR3 is built from 17 residues. CDR3 nucleotides: TGTGCCAGCAGTCCCTGGTCGGGCAGGGGGGAAACCGGGGAGCTGTTTTTT. The encoded protein is CASSPWSGRGETGELFF.

The CDR3 spells CSASMGQAGVGPQHF. The DNA of the CDR3 is TGCAGTGCTAGTATGGGTCAGGCGGGGGTTGGGCCCCAGCATTTT. The gene calls are TRBV20-1 and TRBJ1-5; perhaps TRBD1 as D (5 bases). Germline values: CDR1 DFQATT, CDR2 SNEGSKA (reference sequence). The CDR3 covers 15 residues. V was cut by 3 bases and J by 9 bases, with 21 bases left in between.

The V gene is TRBV5-8, the J gene TRBJ1-5; 7 bases match TRBD1. The CDR3 runs 16 residues. V trimming: 3 bases; J trimming: 2 bases; junction bases outside the gene matches: 8. Germline assignment: CDR1 SGHTS and CDR2 YDEGEE. CDR3 in DNA: TGTGCCAGCAGCTACAGGGGAGGTGTAGGCAATCAGCCCCAGCATTTT. Residues: CASSYRGGVGNQPQHF.

The rearrangement joins TRBV28 to TRBJ2-5, with a possible D match to TRBD1 (7 bases). The CDR3 loop spans 15 amino acids. Germline V gives CDR1 MDHEN, CDR2 SYDVKM. The V end was cut by 6 bases, the J end by 0 bases, with 14 bases between. The DNA of the CDR3 is TGTGCCAGCAGCCCCGGAGGGGGCCACCAAGAGACCCAGTACTTC. This sequence encodes CASSPGGGHQETQYF.

The chain employs TRBV11-3 and TRBJ1-1; tentatively, D is TRBD1 (5 bases). The ends were cut back, 5 bases at V and 6 bases at J, with 16 bases in the middle. Germline lookup yields CDR1 SGHNT and CDR2 YENEEA. The CDR3 is 14 amino acids. The CDR3 here is CASSKGGGGAEAFF. CDR3 bases: TGTGCCAGCAGCAAAGGTGGGGGGGGAGCTGAAGCTTTCTTT.

The chain combines TRBV2 with TRBJ2-5; D possibly corresponds to TRBD2 (6 bases). Germline CDR1 reads SNHLY; CDR2 reads FYNNEI. V lost 2 bases to trimming and J lost 4 bases, with 14 bases between them. The CDR3 is 15 residues long. CDR3 region: CASSESPRGGETQYF. Written as DNA, the CDR3 is TGTGCCAGCAGTGAAAGTCCGCGGGGTGGAGAGACCCAGTACTTC.

The chain recombines TRBV14 with TRBJ2-1; TRBD1 matches at 8 bases. This CDR3 comprises 16 residues. The germline V gene encodes CDR1 SGHDN and CDR2 FVKESK. With V trimmed by 4 bases and J by 4 bases, 9 bases remained unmatched. The CDR3 is CASSLATGEWYNEQFF. The DNA for the CDR3 is TGTGCCAGCAGCCTCGCGACAGGGGAATGGTACAATGAGCAGTTCTTC. Full variable domain (outside the CDR3, taken from reference TRBV14 and TRBJ2-1): EAGVTQFPSHSVIEKGQTVTLRCDPISGHDNLYWYRRVMGKEIKFLLHFVKESKQDESGMPNNRFLAERTGGTYSTLKVQPAELEDSGVYFCASSLATGEWYNEQFFGPGTRLTVL.

The J gene is TRBJ1-6, the V gene TRBV30, with a possible D match to TRBD1 (6 bases). There are 17 residues in the CDR3. Looked up from germline, CDR1 is GTSNPN and CDR2 is SVGIG (reference sequence). V was cut by 6 bases and J by 0 bases, with 18 bases left in between. CDR3 region: CACRDIRVSSYNSPLHF. The CDR3 DNA is TGTGCCTGCCGGGACATACGAGTTAGCTCCTATAATTCACCCCTCCACTTT.

The genes are TRBV5-1 and TRBJ2-7, with D possibly being TRBD1 (6 bases). This CDR3 spans 15 amino acids. With 5 bases removed from V and 2 bases from J, the gap between germline ends came to 17 bases. Germline V CDR1 and CDR2: SGHRS, YFSETQ. The CDR3 sequence is CASSSAGTSPYEQYF. For the CDR3, the DNA is TGCGCCAGCAGTTCGGCCGGGACAAGCCCCTACGAGCAGTACTTC.